The 28 T cell receptor beta chains given below trace back to one sample, sequenced in a study of cytomegalovirus exposure and HLA in healthy donors. PCR involved 60 Vbeta and 13 Jbeta primers. The method was immunoSEQ multiplex PCR; TCRdb's version includes in-frame clones alone and lacks a portion of them. This sample carries 95,000 to 150,000 clones, with approximately 2.6% going to the ten biggest clones. The sample taken for sequencing was PBMCs. Receptors originate from a man aged 25 to 40 in good health and CMV-seronegative.

The chain combines TRBV4-3 with TRBJ2-1; 9 bases align to TRBD2. This CDR3 has 17 residues. V shed 0 bases and J 8 bases; nucleotides not matched to a gene: 11. Germline V gene data show CDR1 as LGHNA and CDR2 as YSLEER. The CDR3 DNA is TGCGCCAGCAGCCAAGATTCTCGACTAGCGGAGGGGGATGAGCAGTTCTTC. It translates to CASSQDSRLAEGDEQFF.

This sequence joins TRBV6-5 and TRBJ2-7; D possibly corresponds to TRBD2 (6 bases). V was shortened by 8 bases and J by 1 base, with 12 bases between the two germline ends. Germline CDR1 MNHEY, CDR2 SVGAGI. The CDR3 has 13 residues. The CDR3 coding sequence is TGTGCCAGCGGAGGAGGGAGTTCCTACGAGCAGTACTTC. Translated, it gives CASGGGSSYEQYF.

V and J are TRBV19 and TRBJ1-1; tentative D call: TRBD1 (5 bases). The CDR3 is 14 residues long. CDR1 and CDR2 (germline): LNHDA, SQIVND (reference sequence). V lost 2 bases and J 5 bases, leaving 12 bases between the germline ends. The CDR3: CASSIRQGKTEAFF. The CDR3 DNA reads TGTGCCAGTAGTATACGGCAGGGCAAGACTGAAGCTTTCTTT. Together with reference TRBV19 and TRBJ1-1, the CDR3 gives the full variable domain: DGGITQSPKYLFRKEGQNVTLSCEQNLNHDAMYWYRQDPGQGLRLIYYSQIVNDFQKGDIAEGYSVSREKKESFPLTVTSAQKNPTAFYLCASSIRQGKTEAFFGQGTRLTVV.

The chain is built from TRBV6-6 and TRBJ2-7; D might be TRBD1 (6 bases). V was pared by 6 bases and J by 7 bases, with 22 bases between. The CDR3 contains 15 residues. Germline CDR1 reads MNHNY; CDR2 reads SVGAGI (reference sequence). The CDR3 sequence is CASSATGGGFEEQYF. The CDR3 DNA follows: TGTGCCAGCAGCGCGACAGGAGGTGGCTTTGAAGAGCAGTACTTC.

This rearrangement joins TRBV10-3 to TRBJ2-7; TRBD2 might be the D (5 bases). The CDR3 loop spans 13 amino acids. CDR1 ENHRY and CDR2 SYGVKD come from the germline V gene. V lost 8 bases and J 0 bases, leaving 11 bases between the germline ends. CDR3 region: CAIQTGDSYEQYF. The CDR3 DNA is TGTGCCATCCAAACCGGGGACTCCTACGAGCAGTACTTC.

The rearrangement joins TRBV7-2 to TRBJ2-7, with 11 positions matching TRBD2. The germline gives CDR1 SGHTA, CDR2 FQGNSA. CDR3 length equals 16 residues. Germline trimming cut 6 bases from V and 3 bases from J; bases unmatched to any gene: 10. The CDR3 loop reads CASSQDGGTSGYEQYF. The CDR3, as DNA: TGTGCCAGCAGTCAAGATGGAGGGACTAGCGGCTACGAGCAGTACTTC.

This chain connects TRBV27 to TRBJ1-2, with D perhaps matching TRBD1 (6 bases). Trimming pared 5 bases from V and 4 bases from J, leaving 17 bases between. Germline loops: CDR1 MNHEY, CDR2 SMNVEV (reference sequence). The CDR3 spans 15 residues. CDR3 loop: CASSPRGTAAYGYTF. The CDR3 DNA reads TGTGCCAGCAGTCCCAGGGGTACCGCCGCCTATGGCTACACCTTC.

The V call is TRBV28, the J call TRBJ2-3; D might be TRBD1 (5 bases). Germline assignment: CDR1 MDHEN and CDR2 SYDVKM. V was cut by 8 bases and J by 0 bases, with 15 bases left in between. This CDR3 has 15 amino acids. CDR3 residues: CASGVGRRSTDTQYF. Written as DNA, the CDR3 is TGTGCCAGCGGGGTGGGGCGGAGAAGCACAGATACGCAGTATTTT.

The J gene is TRBJ2-1, the V gene TRBV29-1; TRBD2 aligns across 8 bases. The CDR3 has 11 amino acids. Germline values: CDR1 SQVTM, CDR2 ANQGSEA. V gave up 6 bases and J gave up 10 bases; unmatched junction bases: 5. CDR3 nucleotide sequence: TGCAGCGTCACAATAGCGGGAGAGCAGTTCTTC. This encodes CSVTIAGEQFF.

This chain uses TRBV5-4 with TRBJ2-5, with 9 bases identical to TRBD2. After removal of 3 bases from V and 0 bases from J, the junction contained 6 bases not matched to a gene. The CDR3 is made up of 16 amino acids. Looked up from germline, CDR1 is SGHNT and CDR2 is YYREEE (reference sequence). The CDR3: CASSSRLAEYQETQYF. CDR3 in DNA: TGTGCCAGCAGCTCTAGACTAGCGGAGTACCAAGAGACCCAGTACTTC.

This chain links TRBV14 with TRBJ2-7; D is perhaps TRBD2 (7 bases). The ends were cut back, 0 bases at V and 3 bases at J, with 15 bases in the middle. Germline V gene data show CDR1 as SGHDN and CDR2 as FVKESK. The CDR3 contains 16 residues. The CDR3 nucleotides read TGTGCCAGCAGCCAAGAAAGCAGGGGAGGGAACTACGAGCAGTACTTC. It specifies CASSQESRGGNYEQYF. Full variable domain (rest looked up from reference TRBV14 and TRBJ2-7): EAGVTQFPSHSVIEKGQTVTLRCDPISGHDNLYWYRRVMGKEIKFLLHFVKESKQDESGMPNNRFLAERTGGTYSTLKVQPAELEDSGVYFCASSQESRGGNYEQYFGPGTRLTVT.

The chain carries TRBV5-6 and TRBJ2-1, with unresolved D. In germline, CDR1 is SGHDT, CDR2 YYEEEE. This CDR3 is 12 amino acids long. Deletions cut 0 bases from V and 7 bases from J, with 5 bases between. CDR3 DNA: TGTGCCAGCAGCTTGGGGAGAAATGAGCAGTTCTTC. Protein sequence: CASSLGRNEQFF.

This sequence joins TRBV30 and TRBJ2-7, with 8 bases aligning to TRBD1. The germline gives CDR1 GTSNPN, CDR2 SVGIG (reference sequence). Germline trimming cut 4 bases from V and 2 bases from J; bases unmatched to any gene: 1. The CDR3 length is 12 residues. The CDR3, as DNA: TGTGCCTGGACAGGGGGCACCTACGAGCAGTACTTC. This encodes CAWTGGTYEQYF.

The chain links TRBV10-2 to TRBJ2-1, with D possibly matching TRBD1 (6 bases). V was clipped by 4 bases and J by 7 bases, with 11 bases between them. The CDR3 contains 13 residues. Germline V gene lookup returns CDR1 WSHSY and CDR2 SAAADI. The CDR3 nucleotides are TGCGCCAGCAGTGGGACAGTTTGGAATGAGCAGTTCTTC. Its protein is CASSGTVWNEQFF.

This rearrangement joins TRBV27 to TRBJ2-1, with TRBD1 identical over 8 bases. Trimming at V came to 5 bases and at J to 0 bases, leaving 3 bases not matched to a gene. CDR1 and CDR2 (germline): MNHEY, SMNVEV (reference sequence). This CDR3 comprises 15 residues. The CDR3 DNA reads as TGTGCCAGCAGTACCACAGGGGGCTCCTACAATGAGCAGTTCTTC. Its protein is CASSTTGGSYNEQFF.

For the CDR3, the DNA is TGCGCCAGCAGCGTTGGGACTAAGCCCTACGAGCAGTACTTC. Protein product: CASSVGTKPYEQYF. This chain joins TRBV4-1 and TRBJ2-5; 7 bases are a match to TRBD2. The J call is doubtful: the DNA matches TRBJ2-7 better. Per germline, CDR1 MGHRA and CDR2 YSYEKL. The CDR3 has 14 amino acids.

V gene TRBV6-1 combines with J gene TRBJ2-1; no definite D call. This CDR3 is 12 amino acids long. Germline V lookup: CDR1 MNHNS, CDR2 SASEGT. V lost 0 bases to trimming and J lost 8 bases, with 5 bases between them. This CDR3 is CASSEAPDEQFF. DNA of the CDR3: TGTGCCAGCAGTGAAGCGCCGGATGAGCAGTTCTTC.

The chain combines TRBV7-9 with TRBJ2-7; 13 nucleotides align to TRBD2. The CDR3 totals 16 residues. J was trimmed by 4 bases and V by 4 bases; bases with no gene match: 7. Germline loops: CDR1 SEHNR, CDR2 FQNEAQ (reference sequence). CDR3 bases: TGTGCCAGCAGCTCATGGACTAGCGGGAGTGATTACGAGCAGTACTTC. It encodes CASSSWTSGSDYEQYF.

This chain links TRBV29-1 with TRBJ1-4, with D possibly TRBD1 on 5 matching bases. CDR1 is SQVTM and CDR2 is ANQGSEA in the germline V gene. The CDR3 runs to 15 residues. Trimming removed 5 bases from V and 7 bases from J, with 20 bases in between. Here the CDR3 reads CSVSLGALVGEKLFF. Written as DNA, the CDR3 is TGCAGCGTTTCCTTAGGGGCGCTGGTCGGTGAAAAACTGTTTTTT.

The chain carries TRBV7-9 and TRBJ2-7; D ambiguous. V lost 1 base and J lost 6, with 4 bases in between. Germline loops: CDR1 SEHNR, CDR2 FQNEAQ (reference sequence). This CDR3 region has 11 residues. This chain's CDR3 is CASSLDGEQYF. In DNA, the CDR3 is TGTGCCAGCAGCTTAGACGGCGAGCAGTACTTC.

The V gene is TRBV28, the J gene TRBJ1-1; 8 nucleotides align to TRBD1. The CDR3 has 15 amino acids. V lost 2 bases to trimming and J lost 6 bases; unmatched junction nucleotides: 8. Germline V lookup: CDR1 MDHEN, CDR2 SYDVKM. Here the CDR3 reads CASSLPLAGGAEAFF. The CDR3 DNA sequence: TGTGCCAGCAGTTTACCCTTGGCAGGGGGCGCTGAAGCTTTCTTT. Supplemented by reference TRBV28 and TRBJ1-1, the full variable domain reads DVKVTQSSRYLVKRTGEKVFLECVQDMDHENMFWYRQDPGLGLRLIYFSYDVKMKEKGDIPEGYSVSREKKERFSLILESASTNQTSMYLCASSLPLAGGAEAFFGQGTRLTVV.

The chain joins TRBV5-1 to TRBJ2-1; 10 nucleotides agree with TRBD1. Germline V gives CDR1 SGHRS, CDR2 YFSETQ. The ends lost 0 bases at V and 6 bases at J; junction bases unmatched: 6. CDR3 length: 16 amino acids. CDR3 bases: TGCGCCAGCAGCTTGGCGGGACAGGGGTTTAGCAATGAGCAGTTCTTC. Protein product: CASSLAGQGFSNEQFF.

The V gene is TRBV5-4, the J gene TRBJ2-7, with a tentative D call TRBD2 (6 bases). CDR1 and CDR2 from the germline V gene are SGHNT and YYREEE (reference sequence). There are 15 residues in the CDR3. V lost 0 bases and J 1 base, leaving 11 bases between the germline ends. The CDR3 loop is CASSLAGDLSYEQYF. The DNA for the CDR3 is TGTGCCAGCAGCTTGGCCGGGGACTTATCCTACGAGCAGTACTTC.

This chain joins TRBV30 and TRBJ2-1, with D unclear. V shed 0 bases and J shed 2 bases, with 5 bases lying between them. Germline V gene sequence: CDR1 GTSNPN, CDR2 SVGIG (reference sequence). This CDR3 has 13 residues. In nucleotides, the CDR3 is TGTGCCTGGAGTGTAGCTCCCTACAATGAGCAGTTCTTC. Its translation is CAWSVAPYNEQFF.

The gene calls are TRBV5-1 and TRBJ2-7; 10 bases are a match to TRBD1. Unmatched junction bases numbered 9, after V lost 4 bases and J lost 5 bases. Germline CDR1 and CDR2: SGHRS and YFSETQ. The CDR3 extends over 15 amino acids. This CDR3 reads CASSGTPTGGDEQYF. Here the CDR3 DNA reads TGCGCCAGCAGCGGAACCCCGACAGGGGGCGACGAGCAGTACTTC.

This chain links TRBV28 with TRBJ2-3; 7 positions match TRBD1. CDR1 and CDR2 (germline): MDHEN, SYDVKM. V dropped 3 bases and J dropped 3; count of bases not matched to a gene: 6. This CDR3 has 15 amino acids. CDR3 DNA: TGTGCCAGCAGTTTCATCAACAGGGGAACAGATACGCAGTATTTT. Amino acid sequence: CASSFINRGTDTQYF.

The chain employs TRBV7-2 and TRBJ1-5; D is unclear. In germline, CDR1 is SGHTA, CDR2 FQGNSA. V was pared by 1 base and J by 0 bases, with 13 bases between. The CDR3 consists of 17 residues. The CDR3 reads CASSLVGVGPSNQPQHF. In nucleotides, the CDR3 is TGTGCCAGCAGCTTAGTCGGGGTTGGACCTAGCAATCAGCCCCAGCATTTT.

This rearrangement joins TRBV5-6 to TRBJ2-7; D remains unclear. Germline CDR1 and CDR2: SGHDT and YYEEEE. The CDR3 is 13 amino acids. V lost 0 bases and J lost 1, with 5 bases in between. The CDR3 region is CASSLDGSYEQYF. CDR3 nucleotide sequence: TGTGCCAGCAGCTTGGACGGTTCCTACGAGCAGTACTTC.